These 18 T cell receptor beta chains were all obtained from the same sample, sequenced in a study of CD8 T cells in ankylosing spondylitis. Notes on the study in general: Made up of fewer than ten highly homologous variants, a TCR beta motif appeared characteristic of ankylosing spondylitis blood.

Antigens for these TCRs are unknown. MiXCR, applied by TCRdb to the 5' RACE reads, yields one record per CDR3 protein. The sample shows 450,000 or so distinct CDR3 sequences, about 25% of them seen only once. The sample comprised blood, either unsorted or a sorted T cell fraction (not recorded which). The source is a male donor with ankylosing spondylitis.

The genes are TRBV5-1 and TRBJ1-3, with D possibly matching TRBD1 (6 bases). V lost 4 bases and J lost 0, with 11 bases in between. Germline-derived CDR1 and CDR2 are SGHRS and YFSETQ. CDR3 length: 15 residues. The CDR3 DNA reads TGCGCCAGCAGCCCGGGACATGGCTCTGGAAACACCATATATTTT. Translated, it gives CASSPGHGSGNTIYF.

The CDR3 bases are TGCAGTGCGGAGACAGGGGACGGAAACACCATATATTTT. Amino acid sequence: CSAETGDGNTIYF. The chain recombines TRBV20-1 with TRBJ1-3, with TRBD1 matching over 8 bases. CDR3 length: 13 amino acids. Germline CDR1 DFQATT, CDR2 SNEGSKA (reference sequence). The V segment lost 6 bases and the J segment 4 bases; nucleotides outside the gene matches: 5.

This clonotype has ten or more counts. The chain joins TRBV5-1 to TRBJ1-1; D not resolved. The germline V gene has CDR1 SGHRS and CDR2 YFSETQ. Trimming cost V 5 bases and J 1 base, with 6 bases left between them. This CDR3 has 12 residues. The CDR3 sequence is CASSSGNTEAFF. CDR3 in DNA: TGCGCCAGCAGTTCGGGGAACACTGAAGCTTTCTTT. Looking up the rest from reference TRBV5-1 and TRBJ1-1 gives the full variable domain: KAGVTQTPRYLIKTRGQQVTLSCSPISGHRSVSWYQQTPGQGLQFLFEYFSETQRNKGNFPGRFSGRQFSNSRSEMNVSTLELGDSALYLCASSSGNTEAFFGQGTRLTVV.

J is TRBJ2-3 and V is TRBV15, with TRBD2 matching 7 bases. Germline loops: CDR1 LNHNV, CDR2 YYDKDF (reference sequence). V lost 0 bases to trimming and J lost 4 bases; unmatched junction nucleotides: 7. CDR3 length: 16 amino acids. The CDR3 reads CATSRESSGMADTQYF. CDR3 nucleotide sequence: TGTGCCACCAGCAGAGAGTCCAGCGGGATGGCAGATACGCAGTATTTT.

The chain employs TRBV21-1 and TRBJ2-3. TRBV21-1 is described as a pseudogene. The CDR3 is 14 residues long. CDR3 DNA sequence: TGTGCCAGCAGCAAAGAAGGCAGCACAGATACGCAGTATTTT. It specifies CASSKEGSTDTQYF.

The J gene is TRBJ2-3, the V gene TRBV19, with unresolved D. Deletions cut 5 bases from V and 10 bases from J, with 16 bases between. The CDR3 totals 13 residues. Germline V gene lookup returns CDR1 LNHDA and CDR2 SQIVND (reference sequence). The CDR3 DNA is TGTGCCAGTAGTCTCGAAACCCGTACTGCGCAGTATTTT. This encodes CASSLETRTAQYF.

The chain uses TRBV7-9 and TRBJ2-7, with 9 bases aligning to TRBD2. V was pared by 5 bases and J by 6 bases, with 11 bases of the junction left unmatched. This CDR3 region has 15 residues. Per the germline V gene, CDR1 is SEHNR and CDR2 is FQNEAQ (reference sequence). The CDR3, as DNA: TGTGCCAGCAGCCTTCCTCCTAGCGGGGAGAGCGAGCAGTACTTC. Protein product: CASSLPPSGESEQYF.

The chain joins TRBV29-1 to TRBJ2-5; D gene ambiguous. There are 11 residues in the CDR3. Germline CDR1 SQVTM, CDR2 ANQGSEA. The ends were cut back, 2 bases at V and 5 bases at J, with 6 bases in the middle. CDR3 protein: CSVESRETQYF. CDR3 bases: TGCAGCGTTGAATCTAGGGAGACCCAGTACTTC.

This clonotype was counted between two and nine times. The gene calls are TRBV7-8 and TRBJ1-5; 10 bases map to TRBD1. V was clipped by 5 bases and J by 6 bases; unmatched bases: 7. Germline V gives CDR1 SGHVS, CDR2 FQNEAQ. This CDR3 has 15 residues. The CDR3 here is CASSPGQGVAQPQHF. The CDR3 nucleotides read TGTGCCAGCAGCCCCGGACAGGGGGTAGCTCAGCCCCAGCATTTT.

This chain links TRBV28 with TRBJ1-5, with no clear D. Germline CDR1 MDHEN, CDR2 SYDVKM. This CDR3 region has 16 residues. The V gene lost 7 bases and the J gene lost 2 bases, with 18 bases spanning the gap. The DNA for the CDR3 is TGTGCCAGCACCGCACTCATTCCTGAGGGCAATCAGCCCCAGCATTTT. It encodes CASTALIPEGNQPQHF.

The chain's CDR3 is CASSRTSGGMDTQYF. CDR3 in DNA: TGCGCCAGCAGCCGGACTAGCGGGGGCATGGATACGCAGTATTTT. V and J are TRBV5-1 and TRBJ2-3, with TRBD2 matching 13 bases. Germline V gene data show CDR1 as SGHRS and CDR2 as YFSETQ. J gave up 6 bases and V 4 bases, and 5 bases lay outside the gene matches. The CDR3 is 15 amino acids.

The rearrangement joins TRBV2 to TRBJ2-4; D might be TRBD1 (5 bases). Trimming removed 6 bases at V and 0 bases at J, with 9 bases between. The CDR3 contains 14 residues. Germline V lookup: CDR1 SNHLY, CDR2 FYNNEI. CDR3 sequence (DNA): TGTGCCAGCAGGCGACAGTTAGCCAAAAACATTCAGTACTTC. It is translated as CASRRQLAKNIQYF.

This clonotype was found a few times. The chain is built from TRBV18 and TRBJ2-7, with unresolved D. Germline CDR1 reads KGHSH; CDR2 reads LQKENI. The CDR3 consists of 12 residues. The ends were cut back, 3 bases at V and 7 bases at J, with 10 bases in the middle. In DNA, the CDR3 is TGTGCCAGCTCACCGACTGCCCTGGAGCAGTACTTC. Residues: CASSPTALEQYF. Combining the CDR3 with reference TRBV18 and TRBJ2-7 gives the whole variable domain NAGVMQNPRHLVRRRGQEARLRCSPMKGHSHVYWYRQLPEEGLKFMVYLQKENIIDESGMPKERFSAEFPKEGPSILRIQQVVRGDSAAYFCASSPTALEQYFGPGTRLTVT.

This clonotype was counted only a few times. The rearrangement joins TRBV30 to TRBJ2-3; D is unclear. In germline, CDR1 is GTSNPN, CDR2 SVGIG (reference sequence). The CDR3 is 13 amino acids. Trimming cost V 0 bases and J 2 bases, with 6 bases left between them. The CDR3 protein is CAWSVDHTDTQYF. The CDR3, as DNA: TGTGCCTGGAGTGTGGACCACACAGATACGCAGTATTTT.

V is TRBV7-9 and J is TRBJ2-2; TRBD1 matches 8 bases. This CDR3 has 13 amino acids. Losses at the gene ends were 11 bases for V and 3 bases for J; bases not matched to a gene: 5. Germline CDR1 reads SEHNR; CDR2 reads FQNEAQ (reference sequence). CDR3 sequence (DNA): TGTGCCGTGCCGGACAGGGACACCGGGGAGCTGTTTTTT. This codes for CAVPDRDTGELFF.

The chain is built from TRBV30 and TRBJ2-5, with TRBD1 matching 9 bases. Germline V gene data show CDR1 as GTSNPN and CDR2 as SVGIG (reference sequence). J lost 2 bases, V lost 5 bases, and 9 bases had no gene match. The CDR3 covers 15 residues. The CDR3 here is CAWGQGLGEQETQYF. The CDR3 DNA follows: TGTGCCTGGGGACAGGGGCTAGGGGAACAAGAGACCCAGTACTTC.

The V gene is TRBV3-1, the J gene TRBJ1-4, with D possibly matching TRBD1 (5 bases). The germline gives CDR1 LGHDT, CDR2 YNNKEL (reference sequence). V was clipped by 4 bases and J by 8 bases, with 17 bases between them. The CDR3 loop spans 15 amino acids. In nucleotides, the CDR3 is TGTGCCAGCAGCCCTCTGGGGCAAAGAGAGGAAAAACTGTTTTTT. It codes for CASSPLGQREEKLFF. Variable domain in full (rest from reference TRBV3-1 and TRBJ1-4): DTAVSQTPKYLVTQMGNDKSIKCEQNLGHDTMYWYKQDSKKFLKIMFSYNNKELIINETVPNRFSPKSPDKAHLNLHINSLELGDSAVYFCASSPLGQREEKLFFGSGTQLSVL.

V gene TRBV15 combines with J gene TRBJ2-1; 14 bases fit TRBD2. V was clipped by 5 bases and J by 8 bases; unmatched bases: 8. The V gene's germline CDR1 is LNHNV and CDR2 YYDKDF (reference sequence). The CDR3 spans 16 residues. CDR3 in amino acids: CATSLSGLAGEDEQFF. CDR3 nucleotide sequence: TGTGCCACCAGCTTATCGGGACTAGCGGGAGAGGATGAGCAGTTCTTC.